A single sample is the source of the 21 T cell receptor beta chains below, sequenced in a study of blood T cell repertoires in COVID-19. Assay: immunoSEQ multiplex PCR; the TCRdb copy retains only in-frame clones and omits some. There are about 140,000 clones in the sample; approximately 84% occur only once, and 5% to 7.5% lies in the top ten. Sample: peripheral blood. The receptor source for this set is a human donor in a cohort sampled during active COVID-19.

The V gene is TRBV23-1, the J gene TRBJ2-5, with 7 bases identical to TRBD2. TRBV23-1 is reported as an ORF; its role is uncertain. Unmatched junction bases numbered 23, after V lost 8 bases and J lost 2 bases. The CDR3 is 19 residues long. Here the CDR3 reads CASSRNGAHNWGGQETQYF. As DNA, the CDR3 is TGCGCCAGCTCTAGAAATGGGGCTCACAATTGGGGGGGGCAAGAGACCCAGTACTTC.

This chain connects TRBV5-5 to TRBJ2-3; 7 bases align to TRBD1. Germline V CDR1 and CDR2: SGHKS, YYEKEE (reference sequence). The CDR3 length is 15 residues. V gave up 4 bases and J gave up 4 bases; unmatched junction bases: 9. The DNA for the CDR3 is TGTGCCAGCAGCGCAGACAGGGTTCGCCCAGATACGCAGTATTTT. Protein product: CASSADRVRPDTQYF. Looking up the rest from reference TRBV5-5 and TRBJ2-3 gives the full variable domain: DAGVTQSPTHLIKTRGQQVTLRCSPISGHKSVSWYQQVLGQGPQFIFQYYEKEERGRGNFPDRFSARQFPNYSSELNVNALLLGDSALYLCASSADRVRPDTQYFGPGTRLTVL.

V and J are TRBV29-1 and TRBJ2-2; 7 bases fit TRBD1. J gave up 4 bases and V 5 bases, and 7 bases lay outside the gene matches. This CDR3 is 14 amino acids long. Germline CDR1 reads SQVTM; CDR2 reads ANQGSEA. The CDR3 region has the DNA TGCAGCGTTTCCCCGGGACAGAGCACCGGGGAGCTGTTTTTT. This codes for CSVSPGQSTGELFF.

This clone appeared a single time. The rearrangement joins TRBV10-3 to TRBJ1-1, with D possibly being TRBD1 (6 bases). The CDR3 runs 15 residues. Germline V gene lookup returns CDR1 ENHRY and CDR2 SYGVKD. V lost 2 bases and J 5 bases, leaving 15 bases between the germline ends. The CDR3 protein is CAISEPRTVGTEAFF. The CDR3 nucleotides read TGTGCCATCAGTGAGCCCCGGACAGTCGGGACTGAAGCTTTCTTT.

This clone appeared a single time. The rearrangement links TRBV28 to TRBJ1-2; 10 nucleotides agree with TRBD1. Germline CDR1 MDHEN, CDR2 SYDVKM. This CDR3 is 16 amino acids long. V gave up 6 bases and J gave up 4 bases; unmatched junction bases: 11. The DNA for the CDR3 is TGTGCCAGCAGCATAGACAGGGGGCGATTGGGCTATGGCTACACCTTC. Its protein is CASSIDRGRLGYGYTF.

V gene TRBV6-5 combines with J gene TRBJ2-7; tentatively, D is TRBD1 (7 bases). With 10 bases removed from V and 3 bases from J, the gap between germline ends came to 16 bases. CDR3 size: 13 residues. Germline V gives CDR1 MNHEY, CDR2 SVGAGI. The CDR3 coding sequence is TGTGCCACCGGCCAGGGGGGCGTCTACGAGCAGTACTTC. Amino acids: CATGQGGVYEQYF.

The chain joins TRBV19 to TRBJ1-1; D may be TRBD1 (5 bases). The CDR3 consists of 15 residues. From germline, CDR1 is LNHDA and CDR2 SQIVND (reference sequence). The germline V and J ends were trimmed by 6 bases and 0 bases, with 14 bases remaining between them. The CDR3 sequence is CASSRSGAVNTEAFF. DNA for the CDR3: TGTGCCAGTAGCCGTAGCGGGGCAGTGAACACTGAAGCTTTCTTT.

The gene calls are TRBV6-5 and TRBJ1-1, with D possibly matching TRBD1 (5 bases). Deletions cut 6 bases from V and 5 bases from J, with 7 bases between. Germline V gives CDR1 MNHEY, CDR2 SVGAGI. The CDR3 runs 11 residues. The CDR3 nucleotides are TGTGCCAGCAGCAGGGTTACTGAAGCTTTCTTT. Translation gives CASSRVTEAFF.

The gene calls are TRBV30 and TRBJ1-2; 8 bases fit TRBD1. Trimming cost V 3 bases and J 6 bases; bases outside gene matches: 6. The V gene's germline CDR1 is GTSNPN and CDR2 SVGIG (reference sequence). CDR3 length equals 13 residues. In DNA, the CDR3 is TGTGCCTGGAGGAGCGACAGGGGAGATGGCTACACCTTC. Translating it yields CAWRSDRGDGYTF.

The table lists this clone with a few counts. The chain joins TRBV5-4 to TRBJ1-3; perhaps TRBD1 as D (5 bases). Per the germline V gene, CDR1 is SGHNT and CDR2 is YYREEE (reference sequence). Trimming pared 4 bases from V and 0 bases from J, leaving 14 bases between. This CDR3 has 16 residues. The CDR3 DNA follows: TGTGCCAGCAGCCTCCACGGGAGGGGCTCTGGAAACACCATATATTTT. It encodes CASSLHGRGSGNTIYF.

The CDR3 coding sequence is TGTGCCACCGTACTAGCGGGGGGTACAGATACGCAGTATTTT. Protein: CATVLAGGTDTQYF. The rearrangement joins TRBV6-5 to TRBJ2-3, with 12 bases aligning to TRBD2. V lost 10 bases to trimming and J lost 3 bases; unmatched junction nucleotides: 5. The germline CDR1 and CDR2 sequences are MNHEY and SVGAGI. The CDR3 is 14 residues long.

The chain carries TRBV24-1 and TRBJ2-2; 8 positions match TRBD2. Germline CDR1 reads KGHDR; CDR2 reads SFDVKD. The CDR3 is 17 residues long. With 1 base clipped from V and 6 bases from J, the junction kept 9 bases outside the gene matches. Written as DNA, the CDR3 is TGTGCCACCAGTGATTTTCCCTTCGGGGGGGCGTCCGGGGAGCTGTTTTTT. Protein: CATSDFPFGGASGELFF.

The V and J genes are TRBV18 and TRBJ2-1, with D maybe TRBD2 (5 bases). The CDR3 consists of 12 residues. The V and J ends lost 6 bases and 6 bases respectively, with 9 bases between them. Germline assignment: CDR1 KGHSH and CDR2 LQKENI. Here the CDR3 DNA reads TGTGCCAGCTCCACGGACTCCAATGAGCAGTTCTTC. As protein: CASSTDSNEQFF.

This rearrangement joins TRBV19 to TRBJ2-1, with 11 positions matching TRBD2. Germline V gene lookup returns CDR1 LNHDA and CDR2 SQIVND (reference sequence). The CDR3 has 15 residues. The V and J ends lost 5 bases and 3 bases, in that order; junction bases with no gene match: 3. Here the CDR3 DNA reads TGTGCCAGTAGTCCCCTAGCGGGGGGCTACAATGAGCAGTTCTTC. Residues: CASSPLAGGYNEQFF.

In this sample, this clone turned up once. The genes are TRBV4-1 and TRBJ1-4, with D possibly TRBD1 on 6 matching bases. V dropped 0 bases and J dropped 4 bases, with 12 bases sitting between them. CDR3 size: 16 residues. In germline, CDR1 is MGHRA, CDR2 YSYEKL. The CDR3 coding sequence is TGCGCCAGCAGCCAAGACCAGGGGCAGGGTAATGAAAAACTGTTTTTT. This encodes CASSQDQGQGNEKLFF.

There are a few counts of this clone. The chain is built from TRBV27 and TRBJ2-5; D perhaps matches TRBD1 (5 bases). The CDR3 extends over 13 amino acids. The V gene's germline CDR1 is MNHEY and CDR2 SMNVEV (reference sequence). The V and J ends lost 3 bases and 5 bases respectively, with 10 bases between them. The CDR3 DNA sequence: TGTGCCAGCAGTTTCGCTGGGGCGGAGACCCAGTACTTC. It encodes CASSFAGAETQYF.

V and J are TRBV5-6 and TRBJ2-5; 10 nucleotides agree with TRBD2. This CDR3 contains 16 residues. Germline V gene sequence: CDR1 SGHDT, CDR2 YYEEEE. V was clipped by 4 bases and J by 1 base; unmatched bases: 7. The CDR3 protein is CASSPALAGPQETQYF. The CDR3 DNA reads as TGTGCCAGCAGCCCGGCACTAGCGGGGCCCCAAGAGACCCAGTACTTC.

The V and J genes are TRBV18 and TRBJ1-1; D not resolved. The germline V and J ends were trimmed by 2 bases and 0 bases, with 19 bases remaining between them. The CDR3 loop spans 18 amino acids. Germline lookup yields CDR1 KGHSH and CDR2 LQKENI. The CDR3 here is CASSPLSGFQEVNTEAFF. The CDR3, as DNA: TGTGCCAGCTCACCATTATCCGGATTCCAGGAAGTGAACACTGAAGCTTTCTTT.

The gene calls are TRBV19 and TRBJ1-3; D is undetermined. Trimming cost V 0 bases and J 3 bases, with 6 bases left between them. There are 14 residues in the CDR3. Germline V gene lookup returns CDR1 LNHDA and CDR2 SQIVND (reference sequence). The CDR3 DNA is TGTGCCAGTAGTATAGAAGGACTTGGAAACACCATATATTTT. Its translation: CASSIEGLGNTIYF. The full variable domain, with the rest looked up from reference TRBV19 and TRBJ1-3, is DGGITQSPKYLFRKEGQNVTLSCEQNLNHDAMYWYRQDPGQGLRLIYYSQIVNDFQKGDIAEGYSVSREKKESFPLTVTSAQKNPTAFYLCASSIEGLGNTIYFGEGSWLTVV.

The rearrangement uses TRBV2 and TRBJ1-2; 10 positions match TRBD1. With V trimmed by 5 bases and J by 6 bases, 9 bases remained unmatched. Germline CDR1 reads SNHLY; CDR2 reads FYNNEI. The CDR3 sequence is 15 residues long. The CDR3 bases are TGTGCCAGCAGTTTACGGACAGGGGGGGTTCATGGCTACACCTTC. Protein product: CASSLRTGGVHGYTF.

This clone has more than one count but fewer than ten. The chain carries TRBV7-2 and TRBJ2-1, with TRBD1 as a possible D gene (6 bases). V was shortened by 5 bases and J by 0 bases, with 11 bases between the two germline ends. The CDR3 consists of 15 residues. Germline CDR1 and CDR2: SGHTA and FQGNSA. The CDR3 nucleotides are TGTGCCAGCAGCCTCACAGGGAGCTCCTACAATGAGCAGTTCTTC. Translating gives CASSLTGSSYNEQFF.